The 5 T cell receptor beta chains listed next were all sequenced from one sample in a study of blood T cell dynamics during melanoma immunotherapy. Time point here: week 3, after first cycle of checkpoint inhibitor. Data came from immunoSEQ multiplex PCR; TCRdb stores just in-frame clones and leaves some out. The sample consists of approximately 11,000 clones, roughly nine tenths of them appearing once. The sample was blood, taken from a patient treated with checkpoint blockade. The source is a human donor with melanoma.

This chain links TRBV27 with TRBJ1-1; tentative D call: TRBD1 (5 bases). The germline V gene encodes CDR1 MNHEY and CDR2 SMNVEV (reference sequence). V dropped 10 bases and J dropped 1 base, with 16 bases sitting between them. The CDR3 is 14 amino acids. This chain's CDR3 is CATAPGGSNTEAFF. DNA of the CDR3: TGTGCCACAGCCCCGGGGGGATCGAACACTGAAGCTTTCTTT.

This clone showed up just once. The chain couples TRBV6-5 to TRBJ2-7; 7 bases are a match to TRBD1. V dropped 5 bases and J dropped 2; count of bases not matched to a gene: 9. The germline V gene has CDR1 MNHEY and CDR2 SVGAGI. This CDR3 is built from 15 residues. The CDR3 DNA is TGTGCCAGCAGTACCCGGGACAGACCCCCCTACGAGCAGTACTTC. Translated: CASSTRDRPPYEQYF.

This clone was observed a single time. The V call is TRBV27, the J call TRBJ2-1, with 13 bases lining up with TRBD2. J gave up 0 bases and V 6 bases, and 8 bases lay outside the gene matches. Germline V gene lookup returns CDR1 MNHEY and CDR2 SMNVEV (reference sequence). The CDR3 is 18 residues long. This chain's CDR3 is CASSPGLAGRPSYNEQFF. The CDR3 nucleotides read TGTGCCAGCAGCCCGGGACTAGCGGGGAGGCCCTCCTACAATGAGCAGTTCTTC.

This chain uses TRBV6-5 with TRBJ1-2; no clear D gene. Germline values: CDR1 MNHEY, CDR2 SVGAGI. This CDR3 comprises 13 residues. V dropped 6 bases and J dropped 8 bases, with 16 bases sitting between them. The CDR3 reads CASSPVASVGYTF. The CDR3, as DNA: TGTGCCAGCAGCCCCGTGGCATCGGTGGGCTACACCTTC.

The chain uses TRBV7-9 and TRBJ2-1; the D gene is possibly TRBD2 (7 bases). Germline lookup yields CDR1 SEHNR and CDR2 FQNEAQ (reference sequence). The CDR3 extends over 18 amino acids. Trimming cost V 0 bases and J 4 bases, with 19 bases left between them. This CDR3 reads CASSLARRTGRGYNEQFF. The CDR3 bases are TGTGCCAGCAGCTTAGCCCGTCGCACAGGGAGGGGATACAATGAGCAGTTCTTC.